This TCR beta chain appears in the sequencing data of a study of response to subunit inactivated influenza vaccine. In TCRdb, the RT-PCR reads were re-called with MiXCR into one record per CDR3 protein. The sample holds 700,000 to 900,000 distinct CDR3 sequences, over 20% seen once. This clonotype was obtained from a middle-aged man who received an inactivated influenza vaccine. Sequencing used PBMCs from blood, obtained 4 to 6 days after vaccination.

The DNA of the CDR3 is TGTGCCAGCAGTTTAGGACTAGTTGGTCTCTCCTACGAGCAGTACTTC. Protein: CASSLGLVGLSYEQYF. The V and J genes are TRBV28 and TRBJ2-7; TRBD2 matches at 7 bases. With V trimmed by 2 bases and J by 0 bases, 7 bases remained unmatched. CDR1 and CDR2 from the germline V gene are MDHEN and SYDVKM. The CDR3 is 16 amino acids.